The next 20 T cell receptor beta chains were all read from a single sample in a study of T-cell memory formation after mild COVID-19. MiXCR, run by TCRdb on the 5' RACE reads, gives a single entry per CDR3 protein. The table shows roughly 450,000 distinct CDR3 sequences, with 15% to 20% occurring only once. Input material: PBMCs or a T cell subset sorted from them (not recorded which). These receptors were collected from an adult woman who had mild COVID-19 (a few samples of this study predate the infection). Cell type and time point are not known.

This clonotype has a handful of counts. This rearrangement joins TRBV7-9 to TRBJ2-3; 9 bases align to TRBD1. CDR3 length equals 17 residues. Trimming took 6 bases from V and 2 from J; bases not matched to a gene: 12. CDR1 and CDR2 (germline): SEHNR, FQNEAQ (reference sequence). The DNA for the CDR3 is TGTGCCAGCAGTCTTGCCGCCGGGACAGGGATCACAGATACGCAGTATTTT. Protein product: CASSLAAGTGITDTQYF. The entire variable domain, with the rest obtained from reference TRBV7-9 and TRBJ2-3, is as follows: DTGVSQNPRHKITKRGQNVTFRCDPISEHNRLYWYRQTLGQGPEFLTYFQNEAQLEKSRLLSDRFSAERPKGSFSTLEIQRTEQGDSAMYLCASSLAAGTGITDTQYFGPGTRLTVL.

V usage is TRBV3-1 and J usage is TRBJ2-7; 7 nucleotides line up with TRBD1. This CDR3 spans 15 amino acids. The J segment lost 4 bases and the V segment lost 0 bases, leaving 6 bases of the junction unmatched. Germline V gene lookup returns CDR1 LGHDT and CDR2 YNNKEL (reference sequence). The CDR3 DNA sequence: TGTGCCAGCAGCCAAGATGGGACAGCTGTTTACGAGCAGTACTTC. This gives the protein CASSQDGTAVYEQYF.

CDR3 coding DNA: TGTGCCAGCAGTGGTTCAGGTTGGAGCAATCAGCCCCAGCATTTT. Protein: CASSGSGWSNQPQHF. The rearrangement links TRBV25-1 to TRBJ1-5; the D is unclear. Germline V CDR1 and CDR2: MGHDK, SYGVNS. CDR3 size: 15 residues. The V end was cut by 4 bases, the J end by 1 base, with 11 bases between.

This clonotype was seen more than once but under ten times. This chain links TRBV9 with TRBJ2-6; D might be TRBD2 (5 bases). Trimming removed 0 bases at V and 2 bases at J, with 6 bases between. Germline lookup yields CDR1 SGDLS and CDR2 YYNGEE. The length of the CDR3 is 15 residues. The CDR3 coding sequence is TGTGCCAGCAGCGTAGCCGGGGCTGGGGCCAACGTCCTGACTTTC. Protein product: CASSVAGAGANVLTF.

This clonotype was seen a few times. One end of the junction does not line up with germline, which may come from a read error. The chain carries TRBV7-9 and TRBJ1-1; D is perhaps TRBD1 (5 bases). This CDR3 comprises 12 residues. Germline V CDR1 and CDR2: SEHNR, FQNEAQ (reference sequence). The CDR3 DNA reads TGTGCCAGCAGCCGCGACAGCCTTGAATCTTTCTTT. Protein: CASSRDSLESFF.

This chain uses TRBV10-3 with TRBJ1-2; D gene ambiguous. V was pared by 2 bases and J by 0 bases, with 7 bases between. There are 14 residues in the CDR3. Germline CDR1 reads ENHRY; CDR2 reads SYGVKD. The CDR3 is CAISEPGSNYGYTF. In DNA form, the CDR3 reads TGTGCCATCAGTGAGCCTGGCTCTAACTATGGCTACACCTTC.

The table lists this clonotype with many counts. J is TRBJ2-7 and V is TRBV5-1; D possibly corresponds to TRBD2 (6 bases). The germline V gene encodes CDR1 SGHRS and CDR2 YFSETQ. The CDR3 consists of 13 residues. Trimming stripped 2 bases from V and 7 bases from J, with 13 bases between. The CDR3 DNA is TGCGCCAGCAGCTTTGAGGCCGCGGGGGAGCAGTACTTC. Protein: CASSFEAAGEQYF.

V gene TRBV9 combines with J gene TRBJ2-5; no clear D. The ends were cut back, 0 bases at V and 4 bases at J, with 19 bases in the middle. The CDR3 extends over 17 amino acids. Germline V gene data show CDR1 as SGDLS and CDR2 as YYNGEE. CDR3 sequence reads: CASSVAMRWSPPETQYF. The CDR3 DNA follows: TGTGCCAGCAGCGTAGCTATGAGGTGGAGCCCCCCAGAGACCCAGTACTTC.

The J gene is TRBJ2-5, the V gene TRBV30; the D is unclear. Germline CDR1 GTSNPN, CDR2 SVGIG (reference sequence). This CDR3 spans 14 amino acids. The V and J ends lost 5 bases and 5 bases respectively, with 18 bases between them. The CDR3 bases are TGTGCCTGGGTCGTAGGTCCTGAAGGGGAGACCCAGTACTTC. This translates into CAWVVGPEGETQYF.

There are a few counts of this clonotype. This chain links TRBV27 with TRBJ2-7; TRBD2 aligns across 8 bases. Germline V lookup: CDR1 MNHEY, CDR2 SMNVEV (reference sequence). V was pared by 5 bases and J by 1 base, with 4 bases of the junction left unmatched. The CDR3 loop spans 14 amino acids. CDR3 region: CASSHSGISYEQYF. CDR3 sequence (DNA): TGTGCCAGCAGTCATAGCGGGATTTCCTACGAGCAGTACTTC.

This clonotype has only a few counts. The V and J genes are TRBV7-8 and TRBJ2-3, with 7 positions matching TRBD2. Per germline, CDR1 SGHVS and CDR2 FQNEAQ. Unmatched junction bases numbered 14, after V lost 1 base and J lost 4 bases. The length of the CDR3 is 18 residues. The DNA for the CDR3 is TGTGCCAGCAGCTTAGTTGTGGCTAGCGGACTGGTCCCAGATACGCAGTATTTT. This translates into CASSLVVASGLVPDTQYF.

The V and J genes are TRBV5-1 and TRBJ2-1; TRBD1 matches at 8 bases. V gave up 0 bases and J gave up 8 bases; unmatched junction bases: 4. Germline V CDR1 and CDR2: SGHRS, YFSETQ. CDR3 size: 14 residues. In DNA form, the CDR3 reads TGCGCCAGCAGCTTGGGACAGGGGACTCATGAGCAGTTCTTC. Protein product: CASSLGQGTHEQFF. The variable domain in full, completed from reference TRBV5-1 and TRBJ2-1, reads KAGVTQTPRYLIKTRGQQVTLSCSPISGHRSVSWYQQTPGQGLQFLFEYFSETQRNKGNFPGRFSGRQFSNSRSEMNVSTLELGDSALYLCASSLGQGTHEQFFGPGTRLTVL.

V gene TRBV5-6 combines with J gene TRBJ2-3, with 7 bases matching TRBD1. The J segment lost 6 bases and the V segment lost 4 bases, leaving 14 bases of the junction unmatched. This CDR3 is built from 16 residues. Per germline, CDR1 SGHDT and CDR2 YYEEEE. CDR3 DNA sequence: TGTGCCAGCAGCGCAGCCGGACAGGCCCTCCTGGATACGCAGTATTTT. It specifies CASSAAGQALLDTQYF.

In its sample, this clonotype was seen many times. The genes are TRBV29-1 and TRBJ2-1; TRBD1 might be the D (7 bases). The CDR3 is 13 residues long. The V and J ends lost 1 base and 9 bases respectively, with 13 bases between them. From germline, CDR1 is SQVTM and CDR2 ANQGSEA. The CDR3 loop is CSVEGRQGGEQFF. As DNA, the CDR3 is TGCAGCGTTGAAGGGCGCCAGGGGGGTGAGCAGTTCTTC.

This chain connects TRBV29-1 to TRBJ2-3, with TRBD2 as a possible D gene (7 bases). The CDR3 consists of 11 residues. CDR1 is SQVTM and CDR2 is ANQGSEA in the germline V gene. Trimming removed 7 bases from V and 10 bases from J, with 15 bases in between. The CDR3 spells CSGGGQGPQYF. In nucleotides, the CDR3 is TGCAGCGGGGGGGGGCAGGGGCCGCAGTATTTT.

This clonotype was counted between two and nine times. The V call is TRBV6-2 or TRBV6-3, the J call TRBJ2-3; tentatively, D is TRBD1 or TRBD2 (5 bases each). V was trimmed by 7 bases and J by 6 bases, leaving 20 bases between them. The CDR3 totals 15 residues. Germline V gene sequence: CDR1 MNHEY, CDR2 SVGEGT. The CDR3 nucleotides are TGTGCCAGCAAAAAAAGGGCTGGGACGGTTGATACGCAGTATTTT. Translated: CASKKRAGTVDTQYF.

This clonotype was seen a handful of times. The CDR3: CASSFRDPTTEQFF. CDR3 sequence (DNA): TGCGCCAGCAGCTTCCGGGACCCCACCACTGAGCAGTTCTTC. The chain is built from TRBV5-1 and TRBJ2-1; the D gene could be TRBD1 or TRBD2 (5 bases each). CDR1 is SGHRS and CDR2 is YFSETQ in the germline V gene. V lost 2 bases and J lost 9, with 15 bases in between. The CDR3 runs 14 residues.

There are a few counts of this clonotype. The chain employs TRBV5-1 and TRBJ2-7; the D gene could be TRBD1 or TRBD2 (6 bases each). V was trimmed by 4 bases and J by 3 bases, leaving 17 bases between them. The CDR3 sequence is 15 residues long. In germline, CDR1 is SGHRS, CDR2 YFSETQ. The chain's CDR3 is CASSPERGQGYEQYF. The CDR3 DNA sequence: TGCGCCAGCAGCCCCGAACGGGGGCAGGGCTACGAGCAGTACTTC. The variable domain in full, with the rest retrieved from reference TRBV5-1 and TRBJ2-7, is KAGVTQTPRYLIKTRGQQVTLSCSPISGHRSVSWYQQTPGQGLQFLFEYFSETQRNKGNFPGRFSGRQFSNSRSEMNVSTLELGDSALYLCASSPERGQGYEQYFGPGTRLTVT.

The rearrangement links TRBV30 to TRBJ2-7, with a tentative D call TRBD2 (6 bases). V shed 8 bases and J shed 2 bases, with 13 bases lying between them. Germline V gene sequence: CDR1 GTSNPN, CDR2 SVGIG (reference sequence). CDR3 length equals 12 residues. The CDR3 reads CAGSGGAYEQYF. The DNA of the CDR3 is TGTGCCGGATCGGGCGGGGCCTACGAGCAGTACTTC. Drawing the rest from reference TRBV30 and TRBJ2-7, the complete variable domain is SQTIHQWPATLVQPVGSPLSLECTVEGTSNPNLYWYRQAAGRGLQLLFYSVGIGQISSEVPQNLSASRPQDRQFILSSKKLLLSDSGFYLCAGSGGAYEQYFGPGTRLTVT.

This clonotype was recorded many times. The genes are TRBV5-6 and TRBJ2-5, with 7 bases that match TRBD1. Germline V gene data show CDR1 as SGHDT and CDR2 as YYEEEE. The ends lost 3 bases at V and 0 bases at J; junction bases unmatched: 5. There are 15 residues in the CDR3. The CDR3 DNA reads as TGTGCCAGCAGCTCACCCGGGACAGACCAAGAGACCCAGTACTTC. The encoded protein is CASSSPGTDQETQYF.